The T cell receptor (beta chain) described here comes from a study of PD-1 blockade in mismatch repair-deficient tumors (dated by TCRdb to 2016 to 2017). Concerning the study at large: Between late 2013 and September 2016, the trial enrolled about 93 consecutive patients with more than 10 mismatch repair-deficient cancer types, every one of whom had been previously treated and was progressing. Tumor-associated T cell clones were tracked in the peripheral blood of patients responding to PD-1 blockade by deep sequencing of TCR CDR3 regions. The research as a whole found: Tumor-resident clones, often undetectable in blood before treatment, expanded rapidly after pembrolizumab and then contracted, generally before radiologic responses. Of roughly seven peptides, a few triggered clonal expansion, producing 142 unique blood TCRs, of which roughly seven were also present in tumor, and every positive peptide came from a frameshift mutation.

As to this clone: The antigen it binds to is not known. No much larger clone is present one base from it, and per-base qualities are unavailable.

Receptor libraries were prepared by the immunoSEQ multiplex PCR assay. Per the original workflow: A clone was defined as neoantigen-specific if the clone expanded significantly to the relevant peptide but showed no significant expansion to any other peptide tested. TCRdb retrieved this table from immuneACCESS and kept in-frame rearrangements only. Not all clones are present; in checked studies, unresolved V genes account for under half, and no reason is known for the remainder. For V, J and clone size, that table is used; D and trimming come from the DNA. The sample profile shows roughly 13,000 clones; around 83% of them were found once. Of the sample, roughly 4.4% falls within the top ten clones. Sample time point, as interpreted from the label and publication: roughly 10-day in vitro stimulation with candidate neoantigen peptide 6. Mismatch repair deficiency was established in every enrolled patient by polymerase chain reaction or immunohistochemistry. A few patients who responded to pembrolizumab therapy underwent TCR sequencing. Seven ELISpot-reactive candidate neoantigen peptides were each used in an approximately 11-day in vitro stimulation before TCR sequencing. A control culture without peptide was run identically and served as baseline for clone fold-change calculations. Pembrolizumab PD-1 blockade was prospectively tested in advanced mismatch repair-deficient cancers, regardless of tissue of origin, in the phase II trial.

The specimen comprised cells cultured in vitro, sampled from a patient treated with pembrolizumab. This receptor was taken from an adult with mismatch repair-deficient cancer.

CDR3 protein: CASSRRGREILAGYNEQFF. Read as DNA, the sequence is TGCGCCAGCAGCCGGAGGGGCAGGGAAATCCTAGCGGGGTACAATGAGCAGTTCTTC. Recombination joined TRBV4-1 with TRBJ2-1; 9 nucleotides in the junction match TRBD2. V is cut back by 4 bases and J by 4 bases, with 17 bases in the junction unmatched. The germline V gene provides CDR1 MGHRA and CDR2 YSYEKL. Inclusive of the bounding cysteine and phenylalanine, the CDR3 is 19 residues long. Only the CDR3 part of the read is kept: 57 bases, read in frame from the first base.